This T cell receptor (beta chain) was retrieved from a study of long-term antiretroviral therapy in people with HIV. Turning to this clone: Its antigen remains unidentified.

A v3.0 immunoSEQ assay was performed at survey level. The table came from immunoSEQ multiplex PCR; TCRdb's copy has only in-frame clones and leaves some out. The sample records some 20,000 clones, around three quarters being singletons. Notes on the study in general: HIV repertoires had narrower CDR3 length ranges than controls.

Treatment of all HIV participants took place in the United States. This sample comprised unsorted PBMCs, obtained 2.9 years after starting antiretroviral therapy. This clonotype was obtained from a woman in her twenties or thirties with HIV.

The CDR3 nucleotides read TGTGCCAGCAGCCGGTATGCGGGGGGCACAGATACGCAGTATTTT. Protein product: CASSRYAGGTDTQYF. V gene TRBV9 combines with J gene TRBJ2-3, with 7 bases lining up with TRBD2. This CDR3 is 15 amino acids long. The germline V gene encodes CDR1 SGDLS and CDR2 YYNGEE. V shed 4 bases and J 1 base; nucleotides not matched to a gene: 6.